These 3 T cell receptor beta chains were all obtained from the same sample, sequenced in a study of graft-versus-host responses after intestinal transplantation. Plating combined approximately 200,000 CFSE-labeled responder cells with approximately 200,000 irradiated, violet-dye-labeled stimulator cells. Sequencing was performed with immunoSEQ multiplex PCR; in TCRdb, only in-frame clones are kept and a portion is missing. The sample lists roughly 16,000 clones, around 42% occurring once. Sequenced material: alloreactive CD8+ T cells from a mixed lymphocyte reaction culture, taken before intestinal transplant. Subset here: CFSE-low proliferating T cells sorted from roughly six-day pre-transplant mixed lymphocyte reaction (GvH or HvG direction). The receptors originated from a human patient who received an intestinal transplant.

V gene TRBV7-8 combines with J gene TRBJ2-1; no clear D gene. V lost 0 bases to trimming and J lost 6 bases, with 9 bases between them. Germline lookup yields CDR1 SGHVS and CDR2 FQNEAQ. CDR3 size: 14 residues. CDR3 nucleotide sequence: TGTGCCAGCAGCTTAGCACCAGAAACCAATGAGCAGTTCTTC. The encoded protein is CASSLAPETNEQFF.

With regard to this clone: Since a much larger clone is just one base distant, this may be a read error. CDR3 nucleotides: TGTGCCAGCAGTGATAGCTCCTACAGTGAGCAGTTCTTC. Its protein product is CASSDSSYSEQFF. The gene calls are TRBV2 and TRBJ2-1, with unresolved D. Germline lookup yields CDR1 SNHLY and CDR2 FYNNEI. The CDR3 is 13 amino acids.

The chain links TRBV19 to TRBJ1-1; a possible D gene is TRBD1 (6 bases). Per germline, CDR1 LNHDA and CDR2 SQIVND (reference sequence). The V end was cut by 4 bases, the J end by 3 bases, with 30 bases between. CDR3 length: 20 residues. CDR3 in DNA: TGTGCCAGTAGTACCGCCCCTGGGGGGCCGCGGGGTTGGATTTACACTGAAGCTTTCTTT. Its protein is CASSTAPGGPRGWIYTEAFF.